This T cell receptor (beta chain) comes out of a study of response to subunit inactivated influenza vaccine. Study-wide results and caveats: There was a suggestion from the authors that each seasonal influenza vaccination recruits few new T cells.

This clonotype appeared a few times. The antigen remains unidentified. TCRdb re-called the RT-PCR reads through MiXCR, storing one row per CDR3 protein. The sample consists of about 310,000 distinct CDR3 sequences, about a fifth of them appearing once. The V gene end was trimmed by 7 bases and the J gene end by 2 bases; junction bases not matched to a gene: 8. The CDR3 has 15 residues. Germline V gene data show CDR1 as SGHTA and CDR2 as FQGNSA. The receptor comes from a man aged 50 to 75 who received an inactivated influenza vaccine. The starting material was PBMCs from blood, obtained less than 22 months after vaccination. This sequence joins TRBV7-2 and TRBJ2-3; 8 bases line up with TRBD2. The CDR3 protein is CASTKLAATTDTQYF. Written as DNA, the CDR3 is TGTGCCAGCACCAAACTAGCGGCAACCACAGATACGCAGTATTTT.